Below are 26 T cell receptor beta chains sequenced from a single sample in a study of CXCR3-negative and CXCR3-positive naive CD8 T cells. General study results and limits: Comparison of naive cells showed more hydrophobic TRB CDR3s in CXCR3-positive than in CXCR3-negative naive cells.

The study made its TRB cDNA libraries by 5' RACE, adding UMI labels. TCRdb reprocessed the 5' RACE reads and stores each CDR3 protein as one record, lacking DNA. The listing records over 100,000 distinct CDR3 sequences. The antigens for these receptors are not known. The sequenced sample consisted of naive CXCR3+ CD8+ T cells from blood. Subset described: CD45RO-CCR7+CD27+CD95- naive CD8+ T cells expressing CXCR3 (TNR3+). These receptors were taken from a human donor in good health. Some clones in this sample may be carry-over from other donors' samples.

CDR3 protein: CASSLEGEGTEAFF. This chain links TRBV5-1 with TRBJ1-1; the D gene TCRdb calls, TRBD1, cannot be checked with no DNA. The CDR3 length is 14 residues. Germline loops: CDR1 SGHRS, CDR2 YFSETQ.

This chain uses TRBV7-3 with TRBJ2-3. The CDR3 totals 14 residues. Per the germline V gene, CDR1 is SGHTA and CDR2 is FQGTGA. The CDR3 is CASSLTGGTDTQYF.

The rearrangement uses TRBV29-1 and TRBJ2-3; checking the TCRdb D call of TRBD1 is not possible without DNA. Germline CDR1 reads SQVTM; CDR2 reads ANQGSEA. CDR3 length: 15 amino acids. Here the CDR3 reads CSGDGTDSSSDTQYF.

The chain couples TRBV6-2 or TRBV6-3 to TRBJ1-5. The CDR3 runs 13 residues. Germline-derived CDR1 and CDR2 are MNHEY and SVGEGT. The CDR3 here is CASSPTGLLAQHF.

V usage is TRBV24-1 and J usage is TRBJ1-1; absent DNA, TCRdb's TRBD1 call cannot be checked. CDR1 and CDR2 from the germline V gene are KGHDR and SFDVKD. The CDR3 spans 13 residues. CDR3 sequence: CATSDHGGLEAFF.

V is TRBV25-1 and J is TRBJ2-1; TCRdb names TRBD2, which stays unverified in the absence of DNA. The CDR3 has 14 residues. The germline CDR1 and CDR2 sequences are MGHDK and SYGVNS. CDR3 in amino acids: CASSDPQWAHEQFF.

The J gene is TRBJ1-5, the V gene TRBV7-2. Germline CDR1 reads SGHTA; CDR2 reads FQGNSA. The length of the CDR3 is 15 residues. The CDR3: CASSLVDYSNQPQHF.

CDR3 in amino acids: CATSGSPLHEQYF. The chain carries TRBV15 and TRBJ2-7; absent DNA, TCRdb's TRBD1 call cannot be checked. The CDR3 sequence is 13 residues long. The germline V gene has CDR1 LNHNV and CDR2 YYDKDF (reference sequence).

The gene calls are TRBV7-3 and TRBJ2-7; TCRdb names TRBD2, which stays unverified in the absence of DNA. Germline CDR1 and CDR2: SGHTA and FQGTGA. The CDR3 contains 15 residues. CDR3 in amino acids: CASSPDSRASYEQYF.

The V gene is TRBV6-5, the J gene TRBJ2-1; no DNA is available, so the TRBD1 call from TCRdb remains unchecked. Germline CDR1 MNHEY, CDR2 SVGAGI. The CDR3 is made up of 15 amino acids. CDR3: CASSYVGGKFDEQFF.

The V gene is TRBV5-1, the J gene TRBJ2-7; the D gene TCRdb calls, TRBD2, cannot be checked with no DNA. The CDR3 sequence is 16 residues long. CDR1 and CDR2 from the germline V gene are SGHRS and YFSETQ. The CDR3 loop is CASSSLAGRSSYEQYF.

The chain employs TRBV6-2 or TRBV6-3 and TRBJ2-7; TCRdb designates TRBD2, a call that cannot be tested without DNA. The CDR3 is 11 amino acids. The germline gives CDR1 MNHEY, CDR2 SVGEGT. Here the CDR3 reads CASRGLGEQYF.

The gene calls are TRBV19 and TRBJ2-2; absent DNA, TCRdb's TRBD1 call cannot be checked. This CDR3 has 13 amino acids. Looked up from germline, CDR1 is LNHDA and CDR2 is SQIVND (reference sequence). Here the CDR3 reads CASTHGGSGELFF.

The chain employs TRBV7-6 and TRBJ2-7; TCRdb proposes TRBD1, but this gene call is untestable without DNA. Looked up from germline, CDR1 is SGHVS and CDR2 is FNYEAQ. CDR3 size: 17 residues. CDR3 sequence: CASSLKSRARSSYEQYF.

V gene TRBV29-1 combines with J gene TRBJ2-1; without DNA, the TCRdb call of TRBD2 cannot be checked. The CDR3 consists of 18 residues. CDR1 and CDR2 (germline): SQVTM, ANQGSEA. The chain's CDR3 is CSVAGLAGGSYSYNEQFF.

The chain recombines TRBV20-1 with TRBJ1-5; the D call of TRBD1 rests on TCRdb alone, since no DNA is present to check it. The CDR3 loop spans 13 amino acids. In germline, CDR1 is DFQATT, CDR2 SNEGSKA (reference sequence). CDR3 sequence reads: CSALGTDNQPQHF.

The gene calls are TRBV28 and TRBJ2-7. The germline CDR1 and CDR2 sequences are MDHEN and SYDVKM. The CDR3 consists of 13 residues. CDR3 sequence reads: CASSLTQAYEQYF.

The chain has TRBV4-1 and TRBJ1-5. The CDR3 sequence is 13 residues long. Germline V gives CDR1 MGHRA, CDR2 YSYEKL. CDR3 loop: CASRGGAHQPQHF.

The chain has TRBV18 and TRBJ2-1. CDR1 and CDR2 from the germline V gene are KGHSH and LQKENI. The CDR3 runs 15 residues. This CDR3 reads CASSPSRSSYNEQFF.

The V gene is TRBV3-1, the J gene TRBJ2-1. CDR3 length equals 13 residues. CDR1 is LGHDT and CDR2 is YNNKEL in the germline V gene (reference sequence). This chain's CDR3 is CASSPNLWNEQFF.

This chain links TRBV20-1 with TRBJ2-3; TCRdb picks TRBD1, but there is no DNA to check that call. The CDR3 consists of 14 residues. Germline V gene lookup returns CDR1 DFQATT and CDR2 SNEGSKA (reference sequence). The CDR3 here is CSAGTGRSTDTQYF.

The chain combines TRBV7-9 with TRBJ2-7. The CDR3 runs to 14 residues. CDR1 and CDR2 from the germline V gene are SEHNR and FQNEAQ (reference sequence). The CDR3 sequence: CASSLADSSYEQYF.

This chain uses TRBV7-8 with TRBJ1-6; TCRdb outputs TRBD1, but without DNA this stays unchecked. The germline gives CDR1 SGHVS, CDR2 FQNEAQ. The CDR3 runs to 15 residues. The CDR3 loop reads CASSSRDSYNSPLHF.

The rearrangement links TRBV19 to TRBJ2-1; TCRdb gives TRBD2 as the D gene, but with no DNA this cannot be confirmed. Germline CDR1 LNHDA, CDR2 SQIVND (reference sequence). The length of the CDR3 is 16 residues. CDR3 in amino acids: CASSIDGGTYNNEQFF.

The V gene is TRBV28, the J gene TRBJ2-7; absent DNA, TCRdb's TRBD1 call cannot be checked. The CDR3 runs to 14 residues. Germline CDR1 is MDHEN and CDR2 is SYDVKM. The CDR3 protein is CASFSGTRDYEQYF.

The chain uses TRBV20-1 and TRBJ2-7; TCRdb selects TRBD1, and the lack of DNA leaves this call unchecked. The germline V gene has CDR1 DFQATT and CDR2 SNEGSKA (reference sequence). This CDR3 region has 15 residues. The CDR3: CSARDRDRGSYEQYF.